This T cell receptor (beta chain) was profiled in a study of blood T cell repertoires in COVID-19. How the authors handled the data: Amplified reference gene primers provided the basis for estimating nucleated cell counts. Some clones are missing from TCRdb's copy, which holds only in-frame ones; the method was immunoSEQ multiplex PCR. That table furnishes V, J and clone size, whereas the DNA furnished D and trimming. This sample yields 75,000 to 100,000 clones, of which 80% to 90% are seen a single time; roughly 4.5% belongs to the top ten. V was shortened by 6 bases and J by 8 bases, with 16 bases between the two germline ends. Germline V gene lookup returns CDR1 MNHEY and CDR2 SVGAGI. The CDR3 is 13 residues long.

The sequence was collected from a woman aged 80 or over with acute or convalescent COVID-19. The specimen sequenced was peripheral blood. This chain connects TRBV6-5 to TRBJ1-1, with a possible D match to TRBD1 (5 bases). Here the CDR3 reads CASRLRRGVEAFF. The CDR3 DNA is TGTGCCAGCAGGCTCAGGCGGGGGGTCGAAGCTTTCTTT.